The 26 T cell receptor beta chains below come from one sample, sequenced in a study of blood T cells in healthy people across ages. Primers used in a second PCR of about 6 to 11 cycles were a sample-barcoded 5' primer and a J-beta primer mix. Via MiXCR, TCRdb re-called the 5' RACE reads, giving one row per CDR3 protein. Of just under 750,000 distinct CDR3 sequences detected, roughly 20% appear once; the ten largest clones hold around a fifth. Sequences were obtained from blood. The receptors here all came from a man aged 65 to 79 in good health.

The gene calls are TRBV20-1 and TRBJ1-5; 10 bases map to TRBD1. The CDR3 is made up of 14 amino acids. V was clipped by 6 bases and J by 8 bases; unmatched bases: 10. Looked up from germline, CDR1 is DFQATT and CDR2 is SNEGSKA (reference sequence). This CDR3 is CSATGQGFSEPQHF. CDR3 DNA: TGCAGTGCCACGGGACAGGGGTTTAGTGAGCCCCAGCATTTT.

This clonotype occurred a few times. V is TRBV20-1 and J is TRBJ2-5, with 10 nucleotides matching TRBD2. The CDR3 totals 15 residues. Germline V CDR1 and CDR2: DFQATT, SNEGSKA (reference sequence). CDR3 protein: CSLGGGLAYQETQYF. CDR3 DNA: TGCAGCCTAGGGGGGGGACTAGCGTACCAAGAGACCCAGTACTTC.

This clonotype was picked up a small number of times. The chain has TRBV11-2 and TRBJ2-2; the match to TRBD1 covers 7 bases. With 3 bases clipped from V and 6 bases from J, the junction kept 7 bases outside the gene matches. The CDR3 is 15 residues long. The germline CDR1 and CDR2 sequences are SGHAT and FQNNGV. CDR3 DNA: TGTGCCAGCAGCTTTTGGGACAGCTCTTCCGGGGAGCTGTTTTTT. Translation: CASSFWDSSSGELFF.

This clonotype was seen more than once but under ten times. V and J are TRBV2 and TRBJ1-1; tentative D call: TRBD1 (5 bases). Germline lookup yields CDR1 SNHLY and CDR2 FYNNEI. CDR3 length: 13 residues. Trimming left V 7 bases short and J 11 bases short, with 20 bases between. The CDR3, as DNA: TGTGCCAGCACCCCGGGGGGGTACAGGTATGCTTTCTTT. It encodes CASTPGGYRYAFF. The complete variable domain, with remaining parts taken from reference TRBV2 and TRBJ1-1, reads EPEVTQTPSHQVTQMGQEVILRCVPISNHLYFYWYRQILGQKVEFLVSFYNNEISEKSEIFDDQFSVERPDGSNFTLKIRSTKLEDSAMYFCASTPGGYRYAFFGQGTRLTVV.

The chain joins TRBV19 to TRBJ1-5; 7 bases are a match to TRBD1. J lost 6 bases, V lost 3 bases, and 8 bases had no gene match. Germline loops: CDR1 LNHDA, CDR2 SQIVND (reference sequence). This CDR3 spans 15 amino acids. CDR3 nucleotides: TGTGCCAGTAGTATCCCCAGGGGGACGGGTCAGCCCCAGCATTTT. Its translation: CASSIPRGTGQPQHF. Full variable domain (outside the CDR3, taken from reference TRBV19 and TRBJ1-5): DGGITQSPKYLFRKEGQNVTLSCEQNLNHDAMYWYRQDPGQGLRLIYYSQIVNDFQKGDIAEGYSVSREKKESFPLTVTSAQKNPTAFYLCASSIPRGTGQPQHFGDGTRLSIL.

V usage is TRBV6-5 and J usage is TRBJ2-5; maybe TRBD1 (6 bases). Germline-derived CDR1 and CDR2 are MNHEY and SVGAGI. The CDR3 is 14 residues long. V was shortened by 9 bases and J by 5 bases, with 19 bases between the two germline ends. In nucleotides, the CDR3 is TGTGCCAGTGCCAGGGGCCCTTGGTCGGAGACCCAGTACTTC. As protein: CASARGPWSETQYF.

This clonotype was seen a few times. The chain combines TRBV12-3 or TRBV12-4 with TRBJ1-2; TRBD1 matches at 9 bases. V shed 4 bases, J shed 4 bases, and the junction held 7 bases outside the gene matches. CDR3 length: 15 residues. The CDR3 bases are TGTGCCAGCAGTTCCCCAGGGACAGGGAGCTATGGCTACACCTTC. It is translated as CASSSPGTGSYGYTF.

This clonotype has just a few counts. This chain links TRBV6-5 with TRBJ2-5; 11 nucleotides agree with TRBD1. The CDR3 contains 15 residues. Trimming cost V 2 bases and J 7 bases; bases outside gene matches: 6. The germline gives CDR1 MNHEY, CDR2 SVGAGI. CDR3 nucleotides: TGTGCCAGCAGTTACCCCGGACAGGGGGCCGGGACCCAGTACTTC. It encodes CASSYPGQGAGTQYF.

The J gene is TRBJ2-3, the V gene TRBV29-1; 7 bases match TRBD1. This CDR3 contains 13 residues. CDR1 is SQVTM, CDR2 ANQGSEA, per germline. The junction had 4 bases not matched to a gene; V was cut back by 5 bases and J by 2 bases. The CDR3 loop is CSVRDRSTDTQYF. The CDR3 bases are TGCAGCGTTCGGGACAGATCCACAGATACGCAGTATTTT.

There are a few counts of this clonotype. The J gene is TRBJ1-3, the V gene TRBV20-1; D remains unclear. The germline gives CDR1 DFQATT, CDR2 SNEGSKA (reference sequence). The CDR3 has 11 amino acids. Trimming shortened V by 6 bases and J by 4 bases, and 7 bases separated the two germline ends. The CDR3 sequence is CSAVQGNTIYF. In DNA, the CDR3 is TGCAGTGCCGTACAGGGAAACACCATATATTTT.

Many counts were recorded for this clonotype. The chain has TRBV21-1 and TRBJ2-3; the DNA was not used to check the table's D call, TRBD1. TRBV21-1 is listed as a pseudogene. CDR3 length: 13 residues. In DNA form, the CDR3 reads TGTGCCAGCCCGGGACACCGCACAGATACGCAGTATTTT. Translation: CASPGHRTDTQYF.

The chain couples TRBV4-1 to TRBJ1-1, with D hard to call. The germline V and J ends were trimmed by 1 base and 12 bases, with 6 bases remaining between them. The CDR3 contains 10 residues. Germline V gene lookup returns CDR1 MGHRA and CDR2 YSYEKL. The CDR3: CASSQGETFF. The CDR3 region has the DNA TGCGCCAGCAGCCAAGGTGAGACTTTCTTT.

The chain employs TRBV7-2 and TRBJ2-7; TRBD1 aligns across 9 bases. There are 13 residues in the CDR3. The J segment lost 13 bases and the V segment lost 5 bases, leaving 12 bases of the junction unmatched. CDR1 and CDR2 (germline): SGHTA, FQGNSA. The CDR3 DNA is TGTGCCAGCAGCGCGAGTTACGGGACAGGGTTCTACTTC. Translation gives CASSASYGTGFYF.

The chain links TRBV18 to TRBJ2-5, with D perhaps TRBD1 (6 bases). Germline CDR1 is KGHSH and CDR2 is LQKENI. V lost 3 bases and J lost 11, with 16 bases in between. This CDR3 comprises 13 residues. CDR3 loop: CASSPTDKGEQYF. In DNA, the CDR3 is TGTGCCAGCTCACCGACGGACAAGGGGGAGCAGTACTTC.

The table lists this clonotype with a count of one. This rearrangement joins TRBV20-1 to TRBJ1-5; possible D gene TRBD1, 5 bases. The V gene's germline CDR1 is DFQATT and CDR2 SNEGSKA (reference sequence). The CDR3 totals 15 residues. Between the trimmed V and J ends, which lost 4 bases and 0 bases, there was a span of 13 bases. The CDR3 coding sequence is TGCAGTGCTACTAGACAGCCCTATAGCAATCAGCCCCAGCATTTT. Residues: CSATRQPYSNQPQHF.

The rearrangement uses TRBV6-1 and TRBJ2-1; 7 nucleotides match TRBD2. CDR1 MNHNS and CDR2 SASEGT come from the germline V gene. The CDR3 sequence is 16 residues long. The trim removed 7 bases at V and 0 bases at J, leaving 9 bases unmatched. The CDR3 here is CASNPGGLSSYNEQFF. The DNA for the CDR3 is TGTGCCAGCAACCCGGGAGGACTGAGCTCCTACAATGAGCAGTTCTTC.

Only a few counts were recorded for this clonotype. The chain links TRBV3-1 to TRBJ2-1; the match to TRBD1 covers 8 bases. The length of the CDR3 is 15 residues. Unmatched junction bases numbered 9, after V lost 3 bases and J lost 8 bases. Germline assignment: CDR1 LGHDT and CDR2 YNNKEL (reference sequence). The chain's CDR3 is CASSHLWTGIHEQFF. In nucleotides, the CDR3 is TGTGCCAGCAGCCACCTTTGGACAGGGATCCATGAGCAGTTCTTC.

The V call is TRBV5-6, the J call TRBJ2-7; 7 bases agree with TRBD1. Germline-derived CDR1 and CDR2 are SGHDT and YYEEEE. CDR3 length: 15 residues. With V trimmed by 5 bases and J by 1 base, 9 bases remained unmatched. The CDR3 DNA reads TGTGCCAGCAGATCTGGGACAGTGGGATCCTACGAGCAGTACTTC. Encoded protein: CASRSGTVGSYEQYF. Full variable domain (rest looked up from reference TRBV5-6 and TRBJ2-7): DAGVTQSPTHLIKTRGQQVTLRCSPKSGHDTVSWYQQALGQGPQFIFQYYEEEERQRGNFPDRFSGHQFPNYSSELNVNALLLGDSALYLCASRSGTVGSYEQYFGPGTRLTVT.

The chain employs TRBV5-1 and TRBJ2-1, with D possibly called TRBD1 or TRBD2 (5 bases each). The CDR3 totals 16 residues. V was clipped by 0 bases and J by 5 bases, with 15 bases between them. Germline assignment: CDR1 SGHRS and CDR2 YFSETQ. CDR3 sequence reads: CASSLVSGRGDNEQFF. CDR3 bases: TGCGCCAGCAGCTTGGTTTCAGGCCGAGGGGACAATGAGCAGTTCTTC.

The V gene is TRBV20-1, the J gene TRBJ2-2; TRBD2 matches 13 bases. The CDR3 is 16 residues long. Germline V lookup: CDR1 DFQATT, CDR2 SNEGSKA (reference sequence). The J segment lost 7 bases and the V segment lost 3 bases, leaving 8 bases of the junction unmatched. The DNA of the CDR3 is TGCAGTGCTAGGGCGGTGACTAGCGGGAGGAACGGGGAGCTGTTTTTT. It is translated as CSARAVTSGRNGELFF.

The chain recombines TRBV10-3 with TRBJ2-1; 9 bases are a match to TRBD2. The CDR3 spans 13 residues. The J segment lost 5 bases and the V segment lost 4 bases, leaving 0 bases of the junction unmatched. Germline CDR1 and CDR2: ENHRY and SYGVKD. CDR3 sequence: CAISGGRDNEQFF. In nucleotides, the CDR3 is TGTGCCATCAGTGGCGGGAGGGACAATGAGCAGTTCTTC.

The rearrangement joins TRBV7-9 to TRBJ2-7, with 9 positions matching TRBD1. Germline values: CDR1 SEHNR, CDR2 FQNEAQ (reference sequence). The CDR3 consists of 15 residues. Unmatched junction bases numbered 5, after V lost 5 bases and J lost 0 bases. The CDR3 sequence is CASSPPGQGSYEQYF. Written as DNA, the CDR3 is TGTGCCAGCAGCCCACCGGGACAGGGCTCCTACGAGCAGTACTTC. Full variable domain (missing parts from reference TRBV7-9 and TRBJ2-7): DTGVSQNPRHKITKRGQNVTFRCDPISEHNRLYWYRQTLGQGPEFLTYFQNEAQLEKSRLLSDRFSAERPKGSFSTLEIQRTEQGDSAMYLCASSPPGQGSYEQYFGPGTRLTVT.

The CDR3 sequence is CASSGQVYGYTF. In DNA form, the CDR3 reads TGTGCCAGCAGCGGACAGGTCTATGGCTACACCTTC. The chain employs TRBV9 and TRBJ1-2; maybe TRBD1 (6 bases). CDR3 size: 12 residues. The V gene lost 3 bases and the J gene lost 4 bases, with 7 bases spanning the gap. Germline V gene sequence: CDR1 SGDLS, CDR2 YYNGEE.

The chain is built from TRBV24-1 and TRBJ1-2; possible D gene TRBD1, 5 bases. Germline CDR1 KGHDR, CDR2 SFDVKD. With 6 bases removed from V and 3 bases from J, the gap between germline ends came to 16 bases. This CDR3 has 15 amino acids. Written as DNA, the CDR3 is TGTGCCACCAGTCAAACAGGAGCCTTGGACTATGGCTACACCTTC. Translating gives CATSQTGALDYGYTF.

This clonotype was recorded a few times. The V call is TRBV7-2, the J call TRBJ1-2; D call uncertain. Germline CDR1 reads SGHTA; CDR2 reads FQGNSA. This CDR3 has 13 amino acids. Between the trimmed V and J ends, which lost 3 bases and 5 bases, there was a span of 10 bases. The CDR3 is CASSFRKRYGYTF. The CDR3 nucleotides read TGTGCCAGCAGCTTTAGGAAACGTTATGGCTACACCTTC.

This clonotype has only a few counts. V gene TRBV7-2 combines with J gene TRBJ1-2; 7 bases align to TRBD1. V was pared by 1 base and J by 4 bases, with 3 bases of the junction left unmatched. There are 14 residues in the CDR3. Germline CDR1 reads SGHTA; CDR2 reads FQGNSA. The CDR3 bases are TGTGCCAGCAGCTTAGTGGGACAGCTCTATGGCTACACCTTC. Amino acids: CASSLVGQLYGYTF.